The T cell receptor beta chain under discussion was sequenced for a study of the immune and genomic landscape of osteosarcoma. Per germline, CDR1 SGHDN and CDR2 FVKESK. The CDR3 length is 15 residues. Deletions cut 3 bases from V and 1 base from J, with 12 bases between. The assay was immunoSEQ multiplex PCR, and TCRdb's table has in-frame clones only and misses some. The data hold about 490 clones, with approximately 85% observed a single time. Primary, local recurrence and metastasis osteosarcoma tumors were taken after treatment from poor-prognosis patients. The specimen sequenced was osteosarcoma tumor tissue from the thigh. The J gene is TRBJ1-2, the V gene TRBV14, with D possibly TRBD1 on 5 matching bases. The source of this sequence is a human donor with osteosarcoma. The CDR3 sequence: CASSHPGIFNYGYTF. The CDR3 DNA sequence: TGTGCCAGCAGCCATCCAGGGATATTTAACTATGGCTACACCTTC.